This TCR beta chain was sequenced in a study of blood T cells in healthy people across ages. This CDR3 comprises 11 residues. From germline, CDR1 is SGDLS and CDR2 YYNGEE. V gave up 3 bases and J gave up 8 bases, with 6 bases separating them. Overall study findings and caveats: Naive T cell percentage showed a strong correlation with the diversity of TCR beta.

As concerns this clonotype: What it binds is unknown.

The second PCR ran roughly 7 to 11 cycles with a sample-barcoded 5' primer and J-beta primers. The template-switch adaptor, which had 12 random nucleotides, put a tag on each cDNA molecule. TCRdb passed the 5' RACE reads through MiXCR, listing each CDR3 protein once. This table has 1 million or so distinct CDR3 sequences, approximately 25% appearing once. These data were also filed under a second study, of T cells of mothers and their children.

The V gene is TRBV9, the J gene TRBJ2-1; D gene ambiguous. The receptor's source is a girl aged 2 to 10 in good health. Sequencing was carried out using blood. In DNA, the CDR3 is TGTGCCAGCAGCGGCGATTATGAGCAGTTCTTC. The encoded protein is CASSGDYEQFF.